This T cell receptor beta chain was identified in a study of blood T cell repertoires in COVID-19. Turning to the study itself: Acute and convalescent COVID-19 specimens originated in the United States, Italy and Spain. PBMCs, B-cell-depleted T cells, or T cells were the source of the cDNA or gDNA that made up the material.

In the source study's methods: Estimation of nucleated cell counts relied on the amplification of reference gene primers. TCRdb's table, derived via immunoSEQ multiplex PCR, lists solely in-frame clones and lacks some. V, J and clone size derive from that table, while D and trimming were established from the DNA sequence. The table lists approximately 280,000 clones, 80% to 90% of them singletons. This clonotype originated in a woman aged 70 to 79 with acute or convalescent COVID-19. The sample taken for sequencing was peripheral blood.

CDR3 in amino acids: CASSPPSTGQGQPQHF. The DNA for the CDR3 is TGTGCCAGCTCACCACCTTCGACAGGGCAGGGACAGCCCCAGCATTTT. The genes are TRBV18 and TRBJ1-5; 7 bases are shared with TRBD1. Trimming cost V 0 bases and J 7 bases; bases outside gene matches: 9. Germline loops: CDR1 KGHSH, CDR2 LQKENI. The CDR3 totals 16 residues.